This T cell receptor (beta chain) was obtained from a study of blood T cell repertoires in COVID-19 (dated by TCRdb to about 2020). Background on the whole study: Collaborator samples came from the United States, Italy and Spain and covered acute and convalescent phases of COVID-19. The prospective study material was composed of cDNA or gDNA derived from T cells, B-cell-depleted T cells, or PBMCs. The dataset comprised deeply sampled blood TCRbeta repertoires from subjects exposed to, actively infected with, or recovered from COVID-19. A freely available public database, intended as a resource for researchers studying the immune response to SARS-CoV-2, is where the repertoires were released. The samples were drawn from two sources: the first 160 participants of the ongoing ImmuneRACE study, and fewer than 1,500 subjects contributed by 6 global collaborators. A de-identified subject ID, COVID-19 status, age in years and sex were almost always included in the sample metadata. Where HLA class I and class II types were available, the types were taken from metadata supplied by the sample provider, not from assay-based typing. Summary of the overall study and its limitations: Clinical and demographic metadata were provided uncurated, with the amount varying by source and participant.

The immunoSEQ Assay, a bias-controlled multiplex PCR, was used to amplify TCRbeta CDR3 regions from genomic DNA. The paper's processing steps were these. The number of nucleated cells in each sample was estimated by amplification of reference gene primers within the assay. To quantify the absolute abundance of each unique TCRbeta CDR3 rearrangement, sequence reads were collapsed and filtered. Productive Simpson clonality was computed per sample as the square root of Simpson's diversity index over productive rearrangements. TCRdb provides this immuneACCESS table in a form limited to in-frame rearrangements. Some clones are lacking; in checked studies, under half of them reflect an unresolved V gene, and why the rest are absent is not known. The V and J calls and the clone size are those of that table, but D and trimming were determined from the DNA. This sample is represented by around 250,000 clones; over 80% of them were singletons. The ten largest clones take up 1.2% of the sample.

With respect to this clone: Its antigen is still unknown. Base-call qualities are not available, and no considerably larger clone is one nucleotide away.

The CDR3 holds 15 amino acids from the cysteine to the phenylalanine. CDR3 DNA is the only sequence kept; it has 45 bases, read in frame from the first base. Trimming takes 3 bases off V and 3 bases off J; junction bases not matched to a gene: 7. Looking up the germline V gene yields CDR1 SGHRS and CDR2 YFSETQ. In the prospective study, participants were roughly 18 to 89 years old, resided in 24 geographic areas of the United States, and were enrolled through a virtual design. To assign participants to cohorts, the prospective study relied on clinical history that participants themselves reported in a screening survey and a study questionnaire. In the prospective study, whole blood, serum and a nasopharyngeal or oropharyngeal swab were collected from each participant by mobile phlebotomists. Prospective study participants could optionally give additional blood draws and questionnaires over an approximately 2-month period. Before DNA extraction, blood samples from the prospective study were shipped at room temperature or frozen.

The sample comprised PBMCs or T cells enriched from blood (not recorded which). The TCR was taken from a human donor in a cohort exposed to, infected with or recovered from COVID-19 (not recorded which). The donor label of this sample is uncertain. The rearranged segments are TRBV5-1 and TRBJ1-1; 8 bases in the junction line up with TRBD1. The CDR3 reads CASSYRTGWDTEAFF. The sequence in DNA is TGCGCCAGCAGCTATAGGACAGGGTGGGACACTGAAGCTTTCTTT. Supplemented by the reference TRBV5-1 and TRBJ1-1 proteins around the CDR3, the complete variable domain is KAGVTQTPRYLIKTRGQQVTLSCSPISGHRSVSWYQQTPGQGLQFLFEYFSETQRNKGNFPGRFSGRQFSNSRSEMNVSTLELGDSALYLCASSYRTGWDTEAFFGQGTRLTVV.